This TCR beta chain was retrieved from a study of shared clonotypes between healthy human individuals. The overall study: With ages of 18 to 49, the donors were two women and three men.

A CD45RA+ naive subset and a CD45RA-negative memory subset were split from CD4+ cells. Germline CDR1 is MDHEN and CDR2 is SYDVKM. The CDR3 length is 11 residues. Trimming pared 6 bases from V and 2 bases from J, leaving 5 bases between. This clone was recorded a few times. Its antigen is not known. This CDR3 is also generated by other DNA sequences in the sample. Sequencing was performed with immunoSEQ multiplex PCR; in TCRdb, only in-frame clones are kept and a portion is missing. This table holds more than 1.2 million clones, about 98.5% found once. Study-wide results and limits: Researchers sampled blood only, noting tissue repertoires likely differ. Generally, naive subsets came out with larger estimated richness than memory subsets.

The sequenced material came from naive CD4+ T cells sorted from blood. Subset specified: CD45RA+ positively selected. This clonotype was obtained from a man younger than 40 in good health. The chain employs TRBV28 and TRBJ2-7; no clear D gene. CDR3 region: CASSTPYEQYF. The CDR3 region has the DNA TGTGCCAGCAGCACGCCCTACGAGCAGTACTTC.